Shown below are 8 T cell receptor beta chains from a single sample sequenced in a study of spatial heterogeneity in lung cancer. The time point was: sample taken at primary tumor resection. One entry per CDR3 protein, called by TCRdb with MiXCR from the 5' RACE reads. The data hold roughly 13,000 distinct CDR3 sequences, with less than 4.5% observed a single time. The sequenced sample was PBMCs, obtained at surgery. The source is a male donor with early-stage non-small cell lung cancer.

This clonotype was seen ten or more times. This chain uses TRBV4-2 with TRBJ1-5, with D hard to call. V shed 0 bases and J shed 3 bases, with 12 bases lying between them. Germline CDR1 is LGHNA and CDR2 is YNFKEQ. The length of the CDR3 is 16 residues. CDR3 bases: TGTGCCAGCAGCCAAGATACGGGGAGGGTCAATCAGCCCCAGCATTTT. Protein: CASSQDTGRVNQPQHF.

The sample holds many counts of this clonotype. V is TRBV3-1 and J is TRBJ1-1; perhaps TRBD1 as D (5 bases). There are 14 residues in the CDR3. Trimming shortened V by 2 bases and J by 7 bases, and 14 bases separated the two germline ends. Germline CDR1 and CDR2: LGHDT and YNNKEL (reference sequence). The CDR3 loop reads CASSQLERRGEAFF. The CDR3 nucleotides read TGTGCCAGCAGCCAATTGGAGAGGAGGGGTGAAGCTTTCTTT.

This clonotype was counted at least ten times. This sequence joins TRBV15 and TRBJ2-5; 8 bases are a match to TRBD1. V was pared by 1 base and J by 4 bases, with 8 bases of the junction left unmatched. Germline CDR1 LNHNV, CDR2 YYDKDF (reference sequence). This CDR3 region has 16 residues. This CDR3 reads CATSRAPLGQGETQYF. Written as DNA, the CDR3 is TGTGCCACCAGCAGAGCACCCCTCGGACAGGGAGAGACCCAGTACTTC.

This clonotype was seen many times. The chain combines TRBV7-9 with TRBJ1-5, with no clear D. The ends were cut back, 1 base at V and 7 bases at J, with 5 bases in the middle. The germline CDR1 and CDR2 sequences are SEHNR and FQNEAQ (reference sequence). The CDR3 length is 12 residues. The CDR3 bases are TGTGCCAGCAGCTTAGACGGACAGCCCCAGCATTTT. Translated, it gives CASSLDGQPQHF.

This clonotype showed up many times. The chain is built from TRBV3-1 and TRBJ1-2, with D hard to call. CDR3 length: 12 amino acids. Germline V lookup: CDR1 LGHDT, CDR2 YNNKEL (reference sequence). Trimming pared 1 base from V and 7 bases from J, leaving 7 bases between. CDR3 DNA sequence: TGTGCCAGCAGCCAAGGCCCCCTTGGCTACACCTTC. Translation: CASSQGPLGYTF.

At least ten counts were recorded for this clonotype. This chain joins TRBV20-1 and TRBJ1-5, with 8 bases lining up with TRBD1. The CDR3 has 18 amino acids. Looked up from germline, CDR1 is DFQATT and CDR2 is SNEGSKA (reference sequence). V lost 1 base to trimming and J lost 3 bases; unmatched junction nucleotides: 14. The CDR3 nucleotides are TGCAGTGCTAGAGGCGGGACAGGACACGGCTATTACAATCAGCCCCAGCATTTT. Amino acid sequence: CSARGGTGHGYYNQPQHF.

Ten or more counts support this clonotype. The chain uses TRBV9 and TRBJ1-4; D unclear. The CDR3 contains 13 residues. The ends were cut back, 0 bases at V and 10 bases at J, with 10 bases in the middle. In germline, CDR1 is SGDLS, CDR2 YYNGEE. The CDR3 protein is CASSVELTGKLFF. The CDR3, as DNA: TGTGCCAGCAGCGTAGAACTCACGGGAAAACTGTTTTTT.

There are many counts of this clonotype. CDR3 coding DNA: TGTGCCAGCAGCCCATCGGGACGAGCGAACACTGAAGCTTTCTTT. Its translation: CASSPSGRANTEAFF. This chain links TRBV7-3 with TRBJ1-1, with D perhaps matching TRBD1 (5 bases). CDR3 length: 15 residues. The germline V gene has CDR1 SGHTA and CDR2 FQGTGA. Trimming took 5 bases from V and 1 from J, leaving 14 bases between them.